The 2 T cell receptor beta chains presented below share a single source sample, sequenced in a study of CD8+ T cells in alopecia areata. Reverse transcription of extracted RNA yielded cDNA, which provided the sequencing template. Profiled with immunoSEQ multiplex PCR; TCRdb holds only in-frame clones, not every one. The repertoire holds roughly 150,000 clones, with 62% as singletons. The source material was CD8+ T cells sorted from blood. These receptors were obtained from a human donor in good health.

The J gene is TRBJ2-5, the V gene TRBV6-5; perhaps TRBD2 as D (5 bases). CDR3 length: 14 amino acids. Germline CDR1 reads MNHEY; CDR2 reads SVGAGI. V lost 7 bases and J lost 7, with 19 bases in between. This chain's CDR3 is CASTKAAAWGTQYF. The CDR3 DNA reads as TGTGCCAGCACCAAAGCGGCCGCCTGGGGGACCCAGTACTTC.

This chain joins TRBV6-5 and TRBJ1-1, with 9 positions matching TRBD1. Germline V CDR1 and CDR2: MNHEY, SVGAGI. Trimming cost V 10 bases and J 4 bases; bases outside gene matches: 4. This CDR3 is 12 amino acids long. The CDR3 loop reads CATLTGGTEAFF. As DNA, the CDR3 is TGTGCCACCTTGACAGGGGGCACTGAAGCTTTCTTT.